This passage covers 2 T cell receptor beta chains from one sample sequenced in a study of CD8+ T cells in alopecia areata. Isolated RNA was reverse transcribed into cDNA used as the sequencing template. TCRdb's table, derived via immunoSEQ multiplex PCR, lists solely in-frame clones and lacks some. Of a few hundred thousand clones listed, over 40% are singletons. Treatment indicated: oral pan-JAK inhibitor, 5-10 mg twice daily. The material sequenced was CD4+ T cells sorted from blood, taken at approximately week 39, from a patient treated with tofacitinib. The receptors derive from a human donor with alopecia areata.

This clone was observed a few times. V and J are TRBV28 and TRBJ2-1; D not certain. The germline V gene encodes CDR1 MDHEN and CDR2 SYDVKM. The CDR3 runs to 15 residues. Trimming took 1 base from V and 6 from J, leaving 13 bases between them. The CDR3 loop reads CASSLLGYVVNEQFF. As DNA, the CDR3 is TGTGCCAGCAGTTTATTGGGTTATGTGGTCAATGAGCAGTTCTTC.

About this clone itself: The germline gene is not matched at one end of the junction; a read error may be the cause. V is TRBV7-7 and J is TRBJ2-1; possible D gene TRBD2, 6 bases. CDR1 is SSHAT, CDR2 FNYEAQ, per germline (reference sequence). The CDR3 is 14 residues long. The DNA for the CDR3 is TGTGCTAGCAGCCGCGGGACCCCCGGCGAGGAGCAGTTCTTC. Its protein product is CASSRGTPGEEQFF. Supplemented by reference TRBV7-7 and TRBJ2-1, the full variable domain reads GAGVSQSPRYKVTKRGQDVTLRCDPISSHATLYWYQQALGQGPEFLTYFNYEAQPDKSGLPSDRFSAERPEGSISTLTIQRTEQRDSAMYRCASSRGTPGEEQFFGPGTRLTVL.